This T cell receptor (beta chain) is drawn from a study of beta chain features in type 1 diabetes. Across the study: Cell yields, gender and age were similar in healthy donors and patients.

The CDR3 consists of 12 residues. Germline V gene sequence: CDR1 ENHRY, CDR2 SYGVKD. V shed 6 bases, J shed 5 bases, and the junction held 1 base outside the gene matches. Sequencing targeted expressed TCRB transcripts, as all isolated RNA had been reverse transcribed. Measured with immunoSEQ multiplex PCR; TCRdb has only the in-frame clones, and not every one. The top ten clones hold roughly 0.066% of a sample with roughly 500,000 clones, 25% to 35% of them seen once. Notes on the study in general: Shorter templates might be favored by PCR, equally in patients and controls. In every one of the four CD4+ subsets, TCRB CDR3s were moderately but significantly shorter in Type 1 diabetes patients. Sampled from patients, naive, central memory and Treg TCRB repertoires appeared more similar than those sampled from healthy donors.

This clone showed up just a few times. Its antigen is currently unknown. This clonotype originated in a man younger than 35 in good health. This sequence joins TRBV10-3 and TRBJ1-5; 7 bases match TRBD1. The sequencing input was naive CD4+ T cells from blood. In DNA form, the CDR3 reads TGTGCCATCAGCGGACAGGATCAGCCCCAGCATTTT. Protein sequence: CAISGQDQPQHF.